The 21 T cell receptor delta chains given below trace back to one sample, sequenced in a study of gamma-delta chains in newborns, infants, children. TCRdb called clones from the reads again using CATT. The sample includes around 11,000 delta-chain clones, 3% to 4.5% of them seen just once. Source material: blood. Receptors originate from a child who was a newborn, infant or young child, either healthy, febrile or measles-vaccinated (not recorded which).

This chain joins TRDV2 and TRDJ1; 11 bases are shared with TRDD3. V shed 0 bases, J shed 0 bases, and the junction held 14 bases outside the gene matches. CDR3 size: 20 residues. Germline CDR1 reads GEAIGNYY; CDR2 reads EKD. CDR3 sequence reads: CACDTVSLGDTPMYTDKLIF. The CDR3 nucleotides read TGTGCCTGTGACACCGTTTCCTTGGGGGATACGCCAATGTACACCGATAAACTCATCTTT.

In this sample, this clone turned up a few times. J is TRDJ1 and V is TRDV3; 13 bases align to TRDD3. The trim removed 2 bases at V and 8 bases at J, leaving 17 bases unmatched. This CDR3 has 17 amino acids. CDR1 is TVYSNPD, CDR2 GDNSRS, per germline (reference sequence). The CDR3 protein is CAFLHPSSLGDTRKLIF. As DNA, the CDR3 is TGTGCCTTTCTCCATCCTTCCTCACTGGGGGATACGCGAAAACTCATCTTT. Variable domain in full (rest from reference TRDV3 and TRDJ1): CDKVTQSSPDQTVASGSEVVLLCTYDTVYSNPDLFWYRIRPDYSFQFVFYGDNSRSEGADFTQGRFSVKHILTQKAFHLVISPVRTEDSATYYCAFLHPSSLGDTRKLIFGKGTRVTVEP.

This clone was seen more than once but under ten times. The chain carries TRDV2 and TRDJ1; D unclear. The V gene's germline CDR1 is GEAIGNYY and CDR2 EKD. The length of the CDR3 is 15 residues. Trimming shortened V by 3 bases and J by 0 bases, and 13 bases separated the two germline ends. The CDR3 nucleotides read TGTGCCTGTGACCCTTTATATTCGTACACCGATAAACTCATCTTT. This gives the protein CACDPLYSYTDKLIF.

On this clone itself: TCRdb's entry gives the protein of a much larger clone, which mismatches this DNA's translation at residue 5, likely from a read error; the protein reported here is translated from the DNA. The chain recombines TRDV2 with TRDJ3; TRDD3 matches at 9 bases. In germline, CDR1 is GEAIGNYY, CDR2 EKD. Trimming at V came to 2 bases and at J to 1 base, leaving 2 bases not matched to a gene. The CDR3 is made up of 17 amino acids. The CDR3 loop is CACDKTGGSWDTRQMFF. The CDR3 DNA sequence: TGTGCCTGTGACAAAACTGGGGGATCCTGGGACACCCGACAGATGTTTTTC.

This clone has a handful of counts. At one boundary the junction diverges from the germline segment, which might be a read error. The CDR3 protein is CACDPGSSWGIPTWDTRQIFF. CDR3 bases: TGTGCCTGTGACCCCGGCAGCAGCTGGGGGATTCCCACCTGGGACACCCGACAGATATTTTTC. The V and J genes are TRDV2 and TRDJ3; 9 bases match TRDD3. The CDR3 has 21 amino acids. Germline-derived CDR1 and CDR2 are GEAIGNYY and EKD.

This clone was recorded a few times. A read error likely explains why the TCRdb protein, taken from a much larger clone, differs from this DNA's translation at residue 10; the protein shown is translated from the DNA. V gene TRAV29/DV5 combines with J gene TRDJ2; tentatively, D is TRDD3 (6 bases). The V and J ends lost 2 bases and 6 bases respectively, with 17 bases between them. CDR1 and CDR2 (germline): NSMFDY, ISSIKDK. This CDR3 has 15 amino acids. The CDR3 region is CAASYWGSLAAQLFF. DNA for the CDR3: TGTGCAGCAAGTTATTGGGGGTCCTTGGCAGCACAACTCTTCTTT.

This chain uses TRDV1 with TRDJ1, with 12 positions matching TRDD3. The CDR3 is 25 residues long. Germline values: CDR1 TSWWSYY, CDR2 QGS. V trimming: 3 bases; J trimming: 0 bases; junction bases outside the gene matches: 29. In DNA, the CDR3 is TGTGCTCTTGGGGATCAGGGGCCCTTCCTCCACCCTGGGGGATACGTCGCGCCCGACACCGATAAACTCATCTTT. Translating it yields CALGDQGPFLHPGGYVAPDTDKLIF.

Only a few counts were recorded for this clone. The chain is built from TRDV2 and TRDJ3; 10 nucleotides agree with TRDD3. Germline CDR1 is GEAIGNYY and CDR2 is EKD. Trimming removed 1 base from V and 0 bases from J; junction bases left unmatched: 5. The CDR3 has 19 amino acids. CDR3 region: CACDTGGYKSSWDTRQMFF. CDR3 nucleotides: TGTGCCTGTGACACTGGGGGATACAAGAGCTCCTGGGACACCCGACAGATGTTTTTC.

In its sample, this clone was seen a few times. This DNA translates differently at residue 5 from the TCRdb protein, which is that of a much larger clone; a read error is likely, and the protein shown is the DNA's own translation. The rearrangement uses TRDV2 and TRDJ1; the match to TRDD3 covers 12 bases. The V gene end was trimmed by 3 bases and the J gene end by 4 bases; junction bases not matched to a gene: 14. The CDR3 sequence is 18 residues long. CDR1 is GEAIGNYY and CDR2 is EKD in the germline V gene. CDR3 loop: CACDAIPTGGYSDDKLIF. In DNA form, the CDR3 reads TGTGCCTGTGACGCCATCCCTACTGGGGGATACTCGGACGATAAACTCATCTTT.

In the case of this clone: A read error is possible here, since a much larger clone lies one base away. Other DNA sequences in this specimen translate into the identical CDR3. The chain employs TRDV2 and TRDJ1, with 12 bases matching TRDD3. CDR3 length equals 14 residues. Looked up from germline, CDR1 is GEAIGNYY and CDR2 is EKD. The DNA for the CDR3 is TGTGCCTGTGACAAACTGGGGGATACCGATAAACTCATCTTC. Translating it yields CACDKLGDTDKLIF.

This clone has only a few counts. At one end, the junction sequence differs from germline, possibly due to a read error. The same CDR3 also results from other DNA sequences found in this sample. This chain uses TRDV2 with TRDJ3; TRDD3 is a possible D gene (6 bases). The CDR3 has 18 amino acids. Germline-derived CDR1 and CDR2 are GEAIGNYY and EKD. The CDR3 DNA is TGTGCCTGTGACACCGCAGCGGGGATTTCCTGGGACACCCGACAGATGTTCTTC. Residues: CACDTAAGISWDTRQMFF.

By sample fraction, this clone is medium-sized. The chain couples TRAV29/DV5 to TRDJ1, with D possibly being TRDD3 (6 bases). V was trimmed by 2 bases and J by 1 base, leaving 15 bases between them. The CDR3 length is 15 residues. The germline gives CDR1 NSMFDY, CDR2 ISSIKDK. This chain's CDR3 is CAARGGNAGTDKLIF. CDR3 DNA: TGTGCAGCAAGGGGGGGAAACGCGGGCACCGATAAACTCATCTTT.

The chain is built from TRDV3 and TRDJ1; D is possibly TRDD3 (6 bases). Trimming took off 2 bases at V and 5 bases at J, with 33 bases between the two ends. The CDR3 is 19 amino acids. From germline, CDR1 is TVYSNPD and CDR2 GDNSRS (reference sequence). Written as DNA, the CDR3 is TGTGCCTTTTTGGGTCCCCTGGCGAATGGGGGCCTCCTGGGTGATAAACTCATCTTT. It encodes CAFLGPLANGGLLGDKLIF.

This clone was picked up a small number of times. Given a much more abundant clone one base away, this may be a read error. This rearrangement joins TRDV2 to TRDJ2, with no clear D. CDR3 length: 16 residues. Germline loops: CDR1 GEAIGNYY, CDR2 EKD. This CDR3 reads CACDTVSGSPTAQPFF. CDR3 nucleotide sequence: TGTGCCTGTGACACCGTTTCAGGATCCCCGACAGCACAACCCTTCTTT.

The chain joins TRDV2 to TRDJ3, with 7 bases aligning to TRDD3. The junction had 1 base not matched to a gene; V was cut back by 0 bases and J by 0 bases. The CDR3 length is 17 residues. The germline CDR1 and CDR2 sequences are GEAIGNYY and EKD. Here the CDR3 reads CACDTWGSSWDTRQMFF. The CDR3 DNA sequence: TGTGCCTGTGACACCTGGGGGAGCTCCTGGGACACCCGACAGATGTTTTTC.

As to this clone: The limits of the CDR3 on the DNA are not certain, so only TCRdb's listed CDR3 is given. Other DNA sequences from this sample encode an identical CDR3 as well. The J gene is TRDJ1; the V gene was not called; the table gives TRDD3 as D, unverified against the DNA. Both ends counted, the CDR3 spans 24 residues. CDR3 sequence: CALGVPHLLPQPPYWGIGNDKLIF.

The V and J genes are TRDV1 and TRDJ1; no firm D call. This CDR3 spans 14 amino acids. V dropped 0 bases and J dropped 7 bases, with 12 bases sitting between them. Per germline, CDR1 TSWWSYY and CDR2 QGS. CDR3: CALGELRVFAKLIF. Written as DNA, the CDR3 is TGTGCTCTTGGGGAACTTCGAGTCTTTGCTAAACTCATCTTT.

The table lists this clone with a few counts. The rearrangement links TRDV1 to TRDJ1, with 10 bases identical to TRDD3. The CDR3 contains 16 residues. The trim removed 6 bases at V and 7 bases at J, leaving 14 bases unmatched. Germline loops: CDR1 TSWWSYY, CDR2 QGS. As DNA, the CDR3 is TGTGCTCTTGGCCTCCCCCATTACTGGGGGATTTCTAAACTCATCTTT. This gives the protein CALGLPHYWGISKLIF.

In this sample, this clone turned up a few times. The CDR3 sequence: CACDPSTGDLSSWDTRQMFF. The CDR3 DNA reads as TGTGCCTGTGACCCTAGTACTGGGGACCTAAGCTCCTGGGACACCCGACAGATGTTTTTC. V is TRDV2 and J is TRDJ3, with 7 bases fitting TRDD3. The V gene end was trimmed by 3 bases and the J gene end by 0 bases; junction bases not matched to a gene: 13. CDR3 length equals 20 residues. Germline values: CDR1 GEAIGNYY, CDR2 EKD.

This clone was recorded a few times. It differs at one base from a far larger clone, so likely a read error. The chain recombines TRDV2 with TRDJ3; 10 bases align to TRDD3. The CDR3 length is 21 residues. Germline V gene data show CDR1 as GEAIGNYY and CDR2 as EKD. The CDR3 bases are TGTGCCGGTGACCCTATTTCCGTACTGGGGGATCAAGCCTGGGACACCCGACAGATGTTTTTC. Its protein product is CAGDPISVLGDQAWDTRQMFF.

For this clone: An end of the junction differs from the germline gene, which may be a read error. This CDR3 is also generated by other DNA sequences in the sample. The chain carries TRAV29/DV5 and TRDJ2, with D perhaps matching TRDD3 (6 bases). Germline loops: CDR1 NSMFDY, CDR2 ISSIKDK. The CDR3 runs 21 residues. CDR3 bases: TGCGCAGCAAGCGAGATTAGCGGAAGGGATAGGGGGGAGGTGTGGACAGCACAACTCTTCTTT. Translated, it gives CAASEISGRDRGEVWTAQLFF.